A selection of T cell receptor beta chains follows, all from one sample in a study of molecular identifiers for immune sequencing clone quantification. From the PCR reads, TCRdb called clonotypes with MiXCR, one entry per CDR3 protein. The table shows approximately 320,000 distinct CDR3 sequences, with about 22% occurring only once. The specimen was naive CD8+ T cells from blood, with Jurkat cell RNA spiked in. These receptors were obtained from a human donor in good health. Some libraries in this study had Jurkat cell RNA spiked in. CDR3s include the opening cysteine and the closing phenylalanine or tryptophan. The D gene is left open where the match is weak. Part of the rows lack a size; the others show once, few, many or a class for expanded clones.

>.|TRBV4-1|TRBJ1-1|few
CASSRENKNTEAFF
TGCGCCAGCAGCCGAGAAAACAAGAACACTGAAGCTTTCTTT
>TRBD1|TRBV7-9|TRBJ1-2|.
CASSLAGQEIYGYTF
TGTGCCAGCAGCTTAGCGGGACAGGAGATCTATGGCTACACCTTC
>.|TRBV6-2/TRBV6-3|TRBJ1-2|once
CASTVGANYGYSF
TGTGCCAGCACCGTGGGGGCTAACTATGGCTACTCCTTC
>.|TRBV12-3/TRBV12-4|TRBJ2-7|.
CASSLGGSGVYEQYF
TGTGCCAGCAGTTTAGGAGGGAGTGGGGTCTACGAGCAGTACTTC
>.|TRBV10-3|TRBJ2-3|few
CAINEGTLNTDTQYF
TGTGCCATCAACGAGGGGACTCTTAACACAGATACGCAGTATTTT
>.|TRBV5-4|TRBJ2-3|.
CASSIRGFTVTDTQYF
TGTGCCAGCAGCATCCGGGGCTTTACAGTCACAGATACGCAGTATTTT
>.|TRBV5-1|TRBJ2-3|many
CASSIGTDTDTQYF
TGCGCCAGCAGCATTGGGACTGACACAGATACGCAGTATTTT
>TRBD1|TRBV11-2|TRBJ2-1|few
CASSPGTGEFRGNEQFF
TGTGCCAGCAGCCCGGGGACAGGGGAATTCCGAGGCAATGAGCAGTTCTTC
>.|TRBV27|TRBJ2-5|.
CASSLYFREVQETQYF
TGTGCCAGCAGTTTATATTTTAGGGAGGTACAAGAGACCCAGTACTTC
>.|TRBV18|TRBJ2-7|.
CASSPGTGGERYF
TGTGCCAGCTCACCAGGAACGGGTGGCGAGCGGTACTTC
>.|TRBV27|TRBJ2-3|.
CASSYQGSADTQYF
TGTGCCAGCAGTTACCAGGGGTCAGCAGATACGCAGTATTTT
>.|TRBV28|TRBJ2-7|many
CASSLRGNEQYF
TGTGCCAGCAGTTTGAGGGGAAACGAGCAGTACTTC
>.|TRBV7-6|TRBJ1-6|few
CASSLGAGDNSPLHF
TGTGCCAGCAGCTTAGGGGCAGGGGATAATTCACCCCTCCACTTT
>TRBD1|TRBV27|TRBJ1-6|few
CASSLSQGARSSPLHF
TGTGCCAGCAGTTTATCACAGGGGGCTAGAAGTTCACCCCTCCACTTT
>.|TRBV5-6|TRBJ2-1|few
CASSLKGILSSYNEQFF
TGTGCCAGCAGCTTGAAGGGAATTCTAAGCTCCTACAATGAGCAGTTCTTC
>.|TRBV5-4|TRBJ2-2|.
CASSLGTVNPNTGELFF
TGTGCCAGCAGCTTGGGGACAGTCAACCCGAACACCGGGGAGCTGTTTTTT
>TRBD2|TRBV7-9|TRBJ2-3|.
CASGPLAGSTDTQYF
TGTGCCAGCGGTCCTTTAGCGGGGAGCACAGATACGCAGTATTTT
>TRBD2|TRBV18|TRBJ2-5|.
CASSPLAGEYQETQYF
TGTGCCAGCTCACCGTTAGCGGGGGAATACCAAGAGACCCAGTACTTC
>.|TRBV12-3/TRBV12-4|TRBJ2-5|many
CASSLAGAAETQYF
TGTGCCAGCAGTTTAGCAGGGGCTGCGGAGACCCAGTACTTC
>.|TRBV24-1|TRBJ2-5|many
CATSDYMQETQYF
TGTGCCACCAGTGATTATATGCAAGAGACCCAGTACTTC
>.|TRBV13|TRBJ2-3|.
CASSPGRGSTDTQYF
TGTGCCAGCAGCCCGGGACGGGGAAGCACAGATACGCAGTATTTT
>.|TRBV20-1|TRBJ2-7|many
CSARDGTYEQYF
TGCAGTGCTAGAGACGGTACCTACGAGCAGTACTTC
>.|TRBV2|TRBJ2-1|many
CASVGLADTGQFF
TGTGCCAGCGTGGGGCTAGCAGATACGGGGCAGTTCTTC
>TRBD2|TRBV5-6|TRBJ2-1|many
CASSPGLAAYNEQFF
TGTGCCAGCAGCCCGGGACTAGCGGCATACAATGAGCAGTTCTTC
>TRBD2|TRBV7-9|TRBJ2-3|few
CASSLATSGSDTQYF
TGTGCCAGCAGCTTAGCGACTAGCGGGTCAGATACGCAGTATTTT
>.|TRBV4-3|TRBJ2-7|.
CASGQGSSRSYEQYF
TGCGCCAGCGGCCAAGGATCCAGCCGGTCCTACGAGCAGTACTTC
>TRBD2|TRBV9|TRBJ2-3|many
CASSGNTGGSSASTDTQYF
TGTGCCAGCAGTGGTAATACGGGAGGATCATCAGCTAGCACAGATACGCAGTATTTT
>.|TRBV7-9|TRBJ2-3|few
CASSLLGGVLDTQYF
TGTGCCAGCAGCTTATTAGGGGGGGTCCTGGATACGCAGTATTTT
>.|TRBV12-3/TRBV12-4|TRBJ2-3|few
CASSGTYSDTQYF
TGTGCCAGCAGTGGGACTTATTCGGATACGCAGTATTTT